This T cell receptor (beta chain) derives from a study of CD8 T cells in ankylosing spondylitis. Findings and caveats of the study: Significantly higher representation of disease-linked clones was reported for matched ankylosing spondylitis synovial fluid. Seemingly characteristic of ankylosing spondylitis blood was a TCR beta motif consisting of about 8 highly homologous variants.

The V gene lost 3 bases and the J gene lost 4 bases, with 9 bases spanning the gap. Germline V gene lookup returns CDR1 MNHNS and CDR2 SASEGT. The length of the CDR3 is 13 residues. This clonotype was seen many times. Its specificity is unknown. TCRdb re-called the 5' RACE reads through MiXCR, storing one row per CDR3 protein. Of fewer than 350,000 distinct CDR3 sequences in the sample, around a tenth were seen once. The chain uses TRBV6-1 and TRBJ1-1; D gene ambiguous. This clonotype was sampled from a female donor with ankylosing spondylitis or in good health (not recorded which). Sequenced sample: blood, either unsorted or a sorted T cell fraction (not recorded which). The CDR3 protein is CASSERWGTEAFF. Here the CDR3 DNA reads TGTGCCAGCAGTGAGAGGTGGGGCACTGAAGCTTTCTTT.